This T cell receptor (beta chain) emerged from a study of metastatic and nonmetastatic thyroid tumors. As for the study in general: Repertoires of blood and of tissue (tumor or nodule) from malignant and benign thyroid patients were compared. The study's findings and limits: Malignant thyroid tumors reportedly had TCR beta diversity that was significantly higher than in benign nodules, in blood and tumor.

Each patient came to thyroid surgery without any prior treatment (of any kind). This clone was detected a few times. No antigen is known for it. In the original workflow: The study took CDR3 differences across clinicopathological groups and made a distant-metastasis classifier for papillary thyroid cancer from them. MiXCR re-clonotyped the PCR reads for TCRdb. These V and J calls are TCRdb output, not the study's own analysis. The table includes over 30,000 clones, about 15% detected once. The CDR3 is 14 amino acids. V was pared by 5 bases and J by 7 bases, with 15 bases between. This sequence joins TRBV12-3 or TRBV12-4 and TRBJ1-5; the D is unclear. Sequenced input: blood. The origin of this receptor is a male donor with papillary thyroid cancer or a benign thyroid nodule (not recorded which). Some clones in this sample may be carry-over from other donors' samples. The CDR3, as DNA: TGTGCCAGCAGTGATAACAGTGCTGTCCAGCCCCAGCATTTT. Its protein product is CASSDNSAVQPQHF.